A single sample gave rise to the 32 T cell receptor beta chains below, sequenced in a study of T cells in Graves' hyperthyroidism and ophthalmopathy. Amplification of TCR beta CDR3 regions used RNA as the template. HTBI primers were employed in a first-round RT-PCR of the TCR CDR3. TCRdb reprocessed the multiplex PCR reads with MiXCR, giving one entry per CDR3 protein. The sample gives a few hundred thousand distinct CDR3 sequences, roughly 13% of which show up once; 34% is in the top ten. Sample: blood. The receptors here all came from a woman between 35 and 50 years old with Graves' ophthalmopathy.

This chain joins TRBV12-3 or TRBV12-4 and TRBJ2-1, with TRBD2 matching over 7 bases. J was trimmed by 8 bases and V by 7 bases; bases with no gene match: 11. The CDR3 spans 14 residues. Here the CDR3 DNA reads TGTGCCAGCACCTCTTCGGGACTACTCGATGAGCAGTTCTTC. It encodes CASTSSGLLDEQFF.

This clonotype was counted many times. The chain has TRBV2 and TRBJ2-3, with a possible D match to TRBD2 (5 bases). The V and J ends lost 7 bases and 2 bases respectively, with 13 bases between them. Germline values: CDR1 SNHLY, CDR2 FYNNEI. This CDR3 region has 14 residues. This chain's CDR3 is CASNQRLSTDTQYF. CDR3 DNA sequence: TGTGCCAGCAATCAGCGGTTATCCACAGATACGCAGTATTTT.

The genes are TRBV6-1 and TRBJ2-1; 7 bases map to TRBD2. The CDR3 has 14 amino acids. In germline, CDR1 is MNHNS, CDR2 SASEGT. V shed 9 bases, J shed 1 base, and the junction held 6 bases outside the gene matches. CDR3 amino acids: CASQAGRSYNEQFF. The CDR3 DNA reads TGTGCCAGTCAAGCGGGACGTTCCTACAATGAGCAGTTCTTC.

The rearrangement links TRBV27 to TRBJ1-2; 7 bases align to TRBD1. The CDR3 extends over 16 amino acids. J gave up 2 bases and V 3 bases, and 9 bases lay outside the gene matches. Germline CDR1 MNHEY, CDR2 SMNVEV (reference sequence). CDR3 loop: CASSFQGGAGNYGYTF. As DNA, the CDR3 is TGTGCCAGCAGTTTCCAGGGGGGGGCAGGGAACTATGGCTACACCTTC.

This clonotype showed up many times. V is TRBV12-3 or TRBV12-4 and J is TRBJ2-1; no definite D call. This CDR3 is 14 amino acids long. The V end lost 3 bases, the J end lost 6 bases, and 12 bases lay between the germline ends. CDR3 DNA: TGTGCCAGCAGTTTCCATCTAACCCCCAATGAGCAGTTCTTC. Its protein product is CASSFHLTPNEQFF.

The V call is TRBV20-1, the J call TRBJ2-7; TRBD1 is a possible D gene (6 bases). Germline loops: CDR1 DFQATT, CDR2 SNEGSKA (reference sequence). The length of the CDR3 is 13 residues. V was trimmed by 6 bases and J by 2 bases, leaving 14 bases between them. The CDR3 coding sequence is TGCAGTGCCTTTGGACAGAAAGCCTACGAGCAGTACTTC. Its translation is CSAFGQKAYEQYF.

Many counts were recorded for this clonotype. The chain uses TRBV11-2 and TRBJ2-5; 7 nucleotides line up with TRBD2. The germline V gene encodes CDR1 SGHAT and CDR2 FQNNGV. Trimming cost V 4 bases and J 5 bases; bases outside gene matches: 7. The CDR3 is 14 amino acids. The CDR3 DNA sequence: TGTGCCAGCAGCTCTCGGACTAGTCGGGAGACCCAGTACTTC. This gives the protein CASSSRTSRETQYF. Combining the CDR3 with reference TRBV11-2 and TRBJ2-5 gives the whole variable domain EAGVAQSPRYKIIEKRQSVAFWCNPISGHATLYWYQQILGQGPKLLIQFQNNGVVDDSQLPKDRFSAERLKGVDSTLKIQPAKLEDSAVYLCASSSRTSRETQYFGPGTRLLVL.

As DNA, the CDR3 is TGCAGCGTTGAAGAAGAGGGCAGAGGATACGAGCAGTACTTC. This encodes CSVEEEGRGYEQYF. This rearrangement joins TRBV29-1 to TRBJ2-7, with D perhaps matching TRBD2 (5 bases). In germline, CDR1 is SQVTM, CDR2 ANQGSEA. V lost 0 bases and J lost 4, with 13 bases in between. The CDR3 contains 14 residues.

This clonotype was detected only a few times. The genes are TRBV11-2 and TRBJ1-5; D remains unclear. Germline CDR1 SGHAT, CDR2 FQNNGV. This CDR3 comprises 15 residues. The germline V and J ends were trimmed by 5 bases and 0 bases, with 11 bases remaining between them. The CDR3 here is CASSRSGDSNQPQHF. The CDR3 DNA reads as TGTGCCAGCAGCCGCAGCGGGGATAGCAATCAGCCCCAGCATTTT.

Note on this clonotype: Because it lacks the conserved phenylalanine or tryptophan at the end, this CDR3 is likely a read error. V and J are TRBV5-1 and TRBJ2-2; 9 nucleotides match TRBD1. CDR1 SGHRS and CDR2 YFSETQ come from the germline V gene. V shed 4 bases, J shed 2 bases, and the junction held 6 bases outside the gene matches. The CDR3 contains 16 residues. The CDR3 DNA sequence: TGCGCCAGCAGCATCAGGACAGGGGTAAACACCGGGGAGCTGTTTCTT. Its translation: CASSIRTGVNTGELFL.

This clonotype was detected ten times or more. The CDR3, as DNA: TGTGCCAGCAGCCGTGGATTTGGGACTGAAGCTTTCTTT. Translated: CASSRGFGTEAFF. V gene TRBV7-9 combines with J gene TRBJ1-1; the D is unclear. The V gene's germline CDR1 is SEHNR and CDR2 FQNEAQ (reference sequence). V lost 5 bases and J 5 bases, leaving 12 bases between the germline ends. The length of the CDR3 is 13 residues.

This clonotype was counted ten times or more. The rearrangement joins TRBV12-3 or TRBV12-4 to TRBJ2-4; D might be TRBD2 (6 bases). The CDR3 has 14 amino acids. V lost 5 bases to trimming and J lost 7 bases, with 15 bases between them. This CDR3 reads CASSGTAGQNIQYF. CDR3 DNA: TGTGCCAGCAGTGGTACAGCGGGCCAGAACATTCAGTACTTC.

In its sample, this clonotype was seen many times. The V and J genes are TRBV2 and TRBJ2-3; TRBD2 agrees at 8 bases. Unmatched junction bases numbered 12, after V lost 2 bases and J lost 2 bases. The CDR3 has 18 residues. Germline V lookup: CDR1 SNHLY, CDR2 FYNNEI. The CDR3 sequence: CASSETTIAGSATDTQYF. In DNA, the CDR3 is TGTGCCAGCAGTGAAACTACAATAGCGGGGAGTGCCACAGATACGCAGTATTTT.

This clonotype has at least ten counts. J is TRBJ2-5 and V is TRBV20-1, with D possibly being TRBD2 (5 bases). Per germline, CDR1 DFQATT and CDR2 SNEGSKA (reference sequence). The ends were cut back, 5 bases at V and 5 bases at J, with 15 bases in the middle. The CDR3 spans 13 residues. Here the CDR3 DNA reads TGCAGTGCTCCTCTACCCCGGAGGGAGACCCAGTACTTC. This encodes CSAPLPRRETQYF.

CDR3 protein: CASSDSGGAYNEQFF. The CDR3 region has the DNA TGTGCCAGCAGTGATAGCGGGGGGGCGTACAATGAGCAGTTCTTC. V usage is TRBV27 and J usage is TRBJ2-1; 11 nucleotides match TRBD2. CDR3 length: 15 amino acids. With 5 bases clipped from V and 4 bases from J, the junction kept 4 bases outside the gene matches. The germline V gene has CDR1 MNHEY and CDR2 SMNVEV (reference sequence).

This clonotype occurred many times. The chain couples TRBV7-2 to TRBJ2-7; TRBD2 agrees at 16 bases. The CDR3 runs 15 residues. CDR1 SGHTA and CDR2 FQGNSA come from the germline V gene. Germline trimming cut 4 bases from V and 7 bases from J; bases unmatched to any gene: 4. The CDR3 sequence: CASSSGLAGGPEQYF. DNA for the CDR3: TGTGCCAGCAGCTCGGGACTAGCGGGGGGGCCGGAGCAGTACTTC. Supplemented by reference TRBV7-2 and TRBJ2-7, the full variable domain reads GAGVSQSPSNKVTEKGKDVELRCDPISGHTALYWYRQSLGQGLEFLIYFQGNSAPDKSGLPSDRFSAERTGGSVSTLTIQRTQQEDSAVYLCASSSGLAGGPEQYFGPGTRLTVT.

This clonotype was picked up many times. The V call is TRBV30, the J call TRBJ1-2, with TRBD1 as a possible D gene (5 bases). The CDR3 is 11 amino acids. Trimming removed 4 bases from V and 4 bases from J, with 7 bases in between. Germline V gives CDR1 GTSNPN, CDR2 SVGIG (reference sequence). The CDR3 nucleotides are TGTGCCTGGACAGGGTTCTATGGCTACACCTTC. Translated, it gives CAWTGFYGYTF.

This clonotype was recorded many times. V gene TRBV12-3 or TRBV12-4 combines with J gene TRBJ2-1, with TRBD2 matching over 15 bases. This CDR3 is 22 amino acids long. V shed 3 bases and J 12 bases; nucleotides not matched to a gene: 27. CDR3 DNA: TGTGCCAGCAGTTTCTGGAGCTCAGGGGACAAAACCGGGACTAGCGGGGGGAATTCGCAGTTCTTC. Protein product: CASSFWSSGDKTGTSGGNSQFF.

This clonotype was picked up many times. This chain connects TRBV11-2 to TRBJ2-3; weak D call: TRBD1 (5 bases). The germline V gene encodes CDR1 SGHAT and CDR2 FQNNGV. The CDR3 is 12 amino acids. Trimming took off 5 bases at V and 12 bases at J, with 15 bases between the two ends. CDR3 nucleotides: TGTGCCAGCAGCCGACAGCCGCAACCCCAGTATTTT. It yields the protein CASSRQPQPQYF.

This clonotype was seen repeatedly, ten times or more. V usage is TRBV7-8 and J usage is TRBJ2-5; a weak D match, TRBD2 (6 bases). The V end lost 5 bases, the J end lost 7 bases, and 20 bases lay between the germline ends. Germline CDR1 is SGHVS and CDR2 is FQNEAQ. This CDR3 region has 15 residues. The CDR3 bases are TGTGCCAGCAGCAGAAGCGGGCGAGGGCTCGGGACCCAGTACTTC. It yields the protein CASSRSGRGLGTQYF.

At least ten counts were recorded for this clonotype. The CDR3 nucleotides read TGTGCCAGCAGTGACTTCCAGGATGAAGCTTTCTTT. It translates to CASSDFQDEAFF. The rearrangement links TRBV2 to TRBJ1-1; the D is unclear. The V gene's germline CDR1 is SNHLY and CDR2 FYNNEI. V was shortened by 3 bases and J by 7 bases, with 9 bases between the two germline ends. This CDR3 spans 12 amino acids.

This clonotype was counted many times. The V call is TRBV2, the J call TRBJ1-6, with D uncertain. Germline V gives CDR1 SNHLY, CDR2 FYNNEI. CDR3 length: 13 residues. V lost 7 bases and J 7 bases, leaving 11 bases between the germline ends. CDR3 region: CASTVSENSPLHF. CDR3 bases: TGTGCCAGCACGGTCTCAGAAAATTCACCCCTCCACTTT.

This clonotype was observed many times. Given a much more abundant clone one base away, this may be a read error. The chain is built from TRBV11-1 and TRBJ2-1; 10 bases are a match to TRBD2. The germline V gene has CDR1 SGHAT and CDR2 FQDESV (reference sequence). The CDR3 spans 16 residues. Unmatched junction bases numbered 2, after V lost 1 base and J lost 2 bases. CDR3 amino acids: CASSLELAGPYNEQFF. CDR3 DNA: TGTGCCAGCAGCTTAGAACTAGCGGGGCCCTACAATGAGCAGTTCTTC. The entire variable domain, with the rest obtained from reference TRBV11-1 and TRBJ2-1, is as follows: EAEVAQSPRYKITEKSQAVAFWCDPISGHATLYWYRQILGQGPELLVQFQDESVVDDSQLPKDRFSAERLKGVDSTLKIQPAELGDSAMYLCASSLELAGPYNEQFFGPGTRLTVL.

The J gene is TRBJ2-7, the V gene TRBV14; weak D call: TRBD1 (5 bases). This CDR3 has 11 residues. Trimming took 1 base from V and 8 from J, leaving 6 bases between them. Per the germline V gene, CDR1 is SGHDN and CDR2 is FVKESK. The CDR3 DNA reads as TGTGCCAGCAGCCAAGGACAGAAGCAGTACTTC. Protein sequence: CASSQGQKQYF. Together with reference TRBV14 and TRBJ2-7, the CDR3 gives the full variable domain: EAGVTQFPSHSVIEKGQTVTLRCDPISGHDNLYWYRRVMGKEIKFLLHFVKESKQDESGMPNNRFLAERTGGTYSTLKVQPAELEDSGVYFCASSQGQKQYFGPGTRLTVT.

This clonotype was observed at least ten times. The chain has TRBV12-3 or TRBV12-4 and TRBJ2-7, with D tentatively TRBD2 (5 bases). The V end was cut by 1 base, the J end by 0 bases, with 10 bases between. This CDR3 spans 15 amino acids. CDR3: CASSLGTAASYEQYF. For the CDR3, the DNA is TGTGCCAGCAGTTTAGGAACAGCGGCCTCCTACGAGCAGTACTTC.

Many counts were recorded for this clonotype. The gene calls are TRBV20-1 and TRBJ2-1; 10 positions agree with TRBD1. The J segment lost 9 bases and the V segment lost 6 bases, leaving 8 bases of the junction unmatched. This CDR3 is 13 amino acids long. CDR1 and CDR2 (germline): DFQATT, SNEGSKA (reference sequence). CDR3 residues: CSARQGARSEQFF. CDR3 DNA: TGCAGTGCAAGACAGGGGGCAAGGAGTGAGCAGTTCTTC.

This clonotype was observed many times. The chain has TRBV27 and TRBJ1-2; D not resolved. The CDR3 is 12 residues long. Trimming pared 8 bases from V and 7 bases from J, leaving 14 bases between. CDR1 and CDR2 from the germline V gene are MNHEY and SMNVEV (reference sequence). CDR3 bases: TGTGCCAGCTTGGACGGTACGGGTGGCTACACCTTC. It translates to CASLDGTGGYTF.

The V gene is TRBV20-1, the J gene TRBJ2-2; 8 bases are a match to TRBD2. The V segment lost 3 bases and the J segment 9 bases; nucleotides outside the gene matches: 18. Per the germline V gene, CDR1 is DFQATT and CDR2 is SNEGSKA (reference sequence). This CDR3 region has 17 residues. Here the CDR3 DNA reads TGCAGTGCTAGCTCCGATATTAGCGGGACCCAACACCGGGAGCTGTTTTTT. Amino acids: CSASSDISGTQHRELFF.

Ten or more counts support this clonotype. Here the CDR3 reads CASTGVLEQYF. DNA of the CDR3: TGTGCCAGTACAGGGGTACTCGAGCAGTACTTC. The rearrangement links TRBV2 to TRBJ2-7; 7 positions agree with TRBD1. Germline V gene lookup returns CDR1 SNHLY and CDR2 FYNNEI. The V gene end was trimmed by 9 bases and the J gene end by 6 bases; junction bases not matched to a gene: 5. The CDR3 consists of 11 residues.

This clonotype came up many times. The CDR3 coding sequence is TGCAGTGCGGGGCGAGCGGGGGGTTCCTACGAGCAGTACTTC. This gives the protein CSAGRAGGSYEQYF. This sequence joins TRBV20-1 and TRBJ2-7, with 9 bases identical to TRBD2. The V gene's germline CDR1 is DFQATT and CDR2 SNEGSKA (reference sequence). This CDR3 has 14 residues. The J segment lost 1 base and the V segment lost 6 bases, leaving 7 bases of the junction unmatched.

Many counts were recorded for this clonotype. The CDR3 DNA reads TGTGCCAGCAGTCAACTAGCGGGAATGGAGACCCAGTACTTC. Protein sequence: CASSQLAGMETQYF. This chain joins TRBV12-3 or TRBV12-4 and TRBJ2-5; 10 positions agree with TRBD2. V trimming: 5 bases; J trimming: 5 bases; junction bases outside the gene matches: 5. This CDR3 is 14 amino acids long.

This clonotype was counted only a few times. J is TRBJ2-3 and V is TRBV5-5; maybe TRBD1 (8 bases). The CDR3 is 16 residues long. With 0 bases removed from V and 1 base from J, the gap between germline ends came to 12 bases. Germline V gene lookup returns CDR1 SGHKS and CDR2 YYEKEE (reference sequence). The CDR3 here is CASSLGQGRGTDTQYF. CDR3 in DNA: TGTGCCAGCAGCTTGGGACAGGGGAGGGGCACAGATACGCAGTATTTT.